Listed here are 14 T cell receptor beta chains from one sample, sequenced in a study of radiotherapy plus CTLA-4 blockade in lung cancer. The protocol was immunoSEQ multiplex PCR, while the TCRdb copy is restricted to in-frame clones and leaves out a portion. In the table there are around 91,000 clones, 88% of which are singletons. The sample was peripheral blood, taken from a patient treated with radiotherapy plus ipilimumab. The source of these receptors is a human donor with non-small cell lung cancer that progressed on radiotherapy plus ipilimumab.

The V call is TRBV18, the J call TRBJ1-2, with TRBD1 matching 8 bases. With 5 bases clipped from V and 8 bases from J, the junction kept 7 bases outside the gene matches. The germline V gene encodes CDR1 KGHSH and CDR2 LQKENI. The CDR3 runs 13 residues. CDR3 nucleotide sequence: TGTGCCAGCTCATCCGGACAGGGAGTAGGCTACACCTTC. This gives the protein CASSSGQGVGYTF.

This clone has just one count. The CDR3 spells CSVRVRSYEQYF. The CDR3, as DNA: TGCAGCGTTAGGGTCCGCTCCTACGAGCAGTACTTC. The chain links TRBV29-1 to TRBJ2-7; D gene ambiguous. This CDR3 is 12 amino acids long. Trimming shortened V by 5 bases and J by 0 bases, and 8 bases separated the two germline ends. Germline V gene sequence: CDR1 SQVTM, CDR2 ANQGSEA.

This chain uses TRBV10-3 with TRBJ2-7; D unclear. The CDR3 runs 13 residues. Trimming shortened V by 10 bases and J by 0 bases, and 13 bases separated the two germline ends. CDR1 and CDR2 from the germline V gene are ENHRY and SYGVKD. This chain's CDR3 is CATSQQSSYEQYF. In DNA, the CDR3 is TGTGCCACCTCGCAGCAGAGCTCCTACGAGCAGTACTTC.

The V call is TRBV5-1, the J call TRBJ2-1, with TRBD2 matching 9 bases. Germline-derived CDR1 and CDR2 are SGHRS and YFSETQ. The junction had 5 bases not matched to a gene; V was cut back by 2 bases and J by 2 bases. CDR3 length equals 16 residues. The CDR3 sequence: CASSFLAGAPYNEQFF. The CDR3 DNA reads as TGCGCCAGCAGCTTTTTAGCGGGAGCCCCCTACAATGAGCAGTTCTTC. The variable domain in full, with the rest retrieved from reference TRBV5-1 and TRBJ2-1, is KAGVTQTPRYLIKTRGQQVTLSCSPISGHRSVSWYQQTPGQGLQFLFEYFSETQRNKGNFPGRFSGRQFSNSRSEMNVSTLELGDSALYLCASSFLAGAPYNEQFFGPGTRLTVL.

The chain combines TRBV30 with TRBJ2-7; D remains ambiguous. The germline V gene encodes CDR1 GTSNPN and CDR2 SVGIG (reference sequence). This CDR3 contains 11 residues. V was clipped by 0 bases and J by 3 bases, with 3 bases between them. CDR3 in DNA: TGTGCCTGGAGTGTTCGCTACGAGCAGTACTTC. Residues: CAWSVRYEQYF.

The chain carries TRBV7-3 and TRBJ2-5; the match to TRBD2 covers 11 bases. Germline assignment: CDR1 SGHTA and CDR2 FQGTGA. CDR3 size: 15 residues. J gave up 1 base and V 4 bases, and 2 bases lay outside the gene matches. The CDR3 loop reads CASSSSGGSQETQYF. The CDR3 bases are TGTGCCAGCAGCTCTAGCGGGGGGTCCCAAGAGACCCAGTACTTC.

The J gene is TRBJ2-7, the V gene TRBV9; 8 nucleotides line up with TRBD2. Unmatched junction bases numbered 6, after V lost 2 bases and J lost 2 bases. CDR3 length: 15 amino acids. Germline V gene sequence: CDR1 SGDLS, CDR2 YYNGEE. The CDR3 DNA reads TGTGCCAGCAGCGTCGGGGGTAGCGGGGCCTACGAGCAGTACTTC. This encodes CASSVGGSGAYEQYF.

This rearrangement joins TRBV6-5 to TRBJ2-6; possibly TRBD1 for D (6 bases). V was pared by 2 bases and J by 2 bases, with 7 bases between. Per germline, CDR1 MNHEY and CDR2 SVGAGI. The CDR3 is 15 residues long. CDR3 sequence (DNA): TGTGCCAGCAGTTACGGGGGCCCTGGGGCCAACGTCCTGACTTTC. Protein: CASSYGGPGANVLTF.

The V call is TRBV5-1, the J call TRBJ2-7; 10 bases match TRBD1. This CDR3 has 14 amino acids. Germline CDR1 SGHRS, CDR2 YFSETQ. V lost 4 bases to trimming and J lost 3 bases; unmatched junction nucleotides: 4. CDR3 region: CASSVGQGFYEQYF. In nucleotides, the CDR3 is TGCGCCAGCAGCGTGGGACAGGGGTTCTACGAGCAGTACTTC.

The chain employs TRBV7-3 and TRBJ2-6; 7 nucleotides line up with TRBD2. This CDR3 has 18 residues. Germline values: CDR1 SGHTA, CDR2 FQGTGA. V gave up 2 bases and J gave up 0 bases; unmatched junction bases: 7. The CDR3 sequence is CASSLFGTTSSGANVLTF. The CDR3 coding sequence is TGTGCCAGCAGCTTATTCGGGACTACCAGCTCTGGGGCCAACGTCCTGACTTTC.

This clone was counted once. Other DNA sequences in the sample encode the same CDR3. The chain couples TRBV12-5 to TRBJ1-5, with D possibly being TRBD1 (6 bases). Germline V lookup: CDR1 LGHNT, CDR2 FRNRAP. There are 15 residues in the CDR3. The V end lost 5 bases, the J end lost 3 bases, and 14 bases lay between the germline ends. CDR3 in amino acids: CASGPGHANNQPQHF. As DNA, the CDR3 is TGTGCTAGTGGTCCGGGACACGCGAACAATCAGCCCCAGCATTTT.

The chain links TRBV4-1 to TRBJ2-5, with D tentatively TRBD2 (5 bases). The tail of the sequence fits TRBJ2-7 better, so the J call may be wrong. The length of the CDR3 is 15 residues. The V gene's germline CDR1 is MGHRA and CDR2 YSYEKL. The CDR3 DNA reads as TGCGCCAGCAGCCAAGCCCCACTAGAGACCTACGAGCAGTACTTC. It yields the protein CASSQAPLETYEQYF.

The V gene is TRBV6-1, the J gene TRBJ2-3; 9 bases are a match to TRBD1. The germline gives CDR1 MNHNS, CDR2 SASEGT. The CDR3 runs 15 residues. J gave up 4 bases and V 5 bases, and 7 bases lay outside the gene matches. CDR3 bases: TGTGCCAGCAGTAATCCCGGGACAGGGTCAGATACGCAGTATTTT. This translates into CASSNPGTGSDTQYF.

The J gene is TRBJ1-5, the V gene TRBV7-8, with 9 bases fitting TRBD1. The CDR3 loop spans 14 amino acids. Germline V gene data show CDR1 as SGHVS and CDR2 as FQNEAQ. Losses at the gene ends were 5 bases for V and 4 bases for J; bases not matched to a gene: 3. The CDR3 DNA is TGTGCCAGCAGCCGCGGACAGGGGAATCAGCCCCAGCATTTT. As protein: CASSRGQGNQPQHF.